These 8 T cell receptor beta chains were all obtained from the same sample, sequenced in a study of long-term antiretroviral therapy in people with HIV (dated by TCRdb to between 2021 and 2024). The immunoSEQ hsTCRB v3.0 assay was used at survey level resolution to sequence the TRB variable region. Not all clones reach the TCRdb copy of this immuneACCESS table, which keeps in-frame sequences only. Checked studies attribute under half of the gap to unresolved V genes and leave the rest unexplained. The sample table records 25,000 to 30,000 clones; nearly 97% of these occur just once. The ten largest clones capture about 8% of the sample. The specimen was unsorted PBMCs, collected 5.3 years after starting antiretroviral therapy. The receptor set was obtained from a man between 25 and 39 years old with HIV.

The rearrangement links TRBV11-2 to TRBJ2-1; TRBD2 might be the D (6 bases). CDR1 and CDR2 from the germline V gene are SGHAT and FQNNGV. This CDR3 comprises 13 residues. V shed 5 bases and J shed 9 bases, with 14 bases lying between them. The CDR3 coding sequence is TGTGCCAGCAGCCAAGGAGGGCCCTTTGAGCAGTTCTTC. The encoded protein is CASSQGGPFEQFF.

The V and J genes are TRBV27 and TRBJ2-1; D unresolved. The CDR3 totals 17 residues. Trimming took 2 bases from V and 1 from J, leaving 15 bases between them. In germline, CDR1 is MNHEY, CDR2 SMNVEV (reference sequence). CDR3 protein: CASSLEPPAMSYNEQFF. CDR3 nucleotides: TGTGCCAGCAGTTTAGAACCCCCGGCGATGTCCTACAATGAGCAGTTCTTC.

This clone has only one observation. This chain connects TRBV6-5 to TRBJ2-3; D gene unclear. There are 13 residues in the CDR3. The V end was cut by 5 bases, the J end by 8 bases, with 14 bases between. Germline assignment: CDR1 MNHEY and CDR2 SVGAGI. CDR3 DNA: TGTGCCAGCAGTCGCGAAAGCTGGGCTACGCAGTATTTT. This codes for CASSRESWATQYF.

V usage is TRBV30 and J usage is TRBJ1-2, with a possible D match to TRBD1 (5 bases). CDR1 is GTSNPN, CDR2 SVGIG, per germline (reference sequence). The CDR3 runs 13 residues. V was trimmed by 5 bases and J by 5 bases, leaving 15 bases between them. The DNA of the CDR3 is TGTGCCTGGGGCCGGGACGCCAGTTATGGCTACACCTTC. Its translation is CAWGRDASYGYTF.

The chain carries TRBV11-2 and TRBJ1-1; D unclear. The germline V gene has CDR1 SGHAT and CDR2 FQNNGV. The germline V and J ends were trimmed by 0 bases and 11 bases, with 13 bases remaining between them. The CDR3 contains 13 residues. This CDR3 is CASSLDFGSGAFF. As DNA, the CDR3 is TGTGCCAGCAGCTTAGATTTCGGGTCGGGGGCTTTCTTT.

The V and J genes are TRBV6-5 and TRBJ2-7, with D perhaps matching TRBD1 (7 bases). The CDR3 covers 15 residues. V dropped 2 bases and J dropped 3 bases, with 14 bases sitting between them. Per germline, CDR1 MNHEY and CDR2 SVGAGI. CDR3 protein: CASSYQRQGGYEQYF. The CDR3 DNA sequence: TGTGCCAGCAGTTACCAAAGACAGGGAGGCTACGAGCAGTACTTC.

This chain connects TRBV15 to TRBJ2-5; D is unclear. CDR3 length: 17 amino acids. Germline-derived CDR1 and CDR2 are LNHNV and YYDKDF (reference sequence). V gave up 0 bases and J gave up 2 bases, with 16 bases separating them. In DNA, the CDR3 is TGTGCCACCAGCAGAGATCCCTTTAATTGGGTACAAGAGACCCAGTACTTC. Translating it yields CATSRDPFNWVQETQYF.

The rearrangement joins TRBV5-4 to TRBJ2-2; the D gene is possibly TRBD2 (6 bases). This CDR3 has 16 residues. The ends were cut back, 0 bases at V and 0 bases at J, with 9 bases in the middle. CDR1 and CDR2 from the germline V gene are SGHNT and YYREEE (reference sequence). The CDR3 region is CASSLVGGANTGELFF. The CDR3 bases are TGTGCCAGCAGCTTGGTCGGGGGTGCGAACACCGGGGAGCTGTTTTTT.